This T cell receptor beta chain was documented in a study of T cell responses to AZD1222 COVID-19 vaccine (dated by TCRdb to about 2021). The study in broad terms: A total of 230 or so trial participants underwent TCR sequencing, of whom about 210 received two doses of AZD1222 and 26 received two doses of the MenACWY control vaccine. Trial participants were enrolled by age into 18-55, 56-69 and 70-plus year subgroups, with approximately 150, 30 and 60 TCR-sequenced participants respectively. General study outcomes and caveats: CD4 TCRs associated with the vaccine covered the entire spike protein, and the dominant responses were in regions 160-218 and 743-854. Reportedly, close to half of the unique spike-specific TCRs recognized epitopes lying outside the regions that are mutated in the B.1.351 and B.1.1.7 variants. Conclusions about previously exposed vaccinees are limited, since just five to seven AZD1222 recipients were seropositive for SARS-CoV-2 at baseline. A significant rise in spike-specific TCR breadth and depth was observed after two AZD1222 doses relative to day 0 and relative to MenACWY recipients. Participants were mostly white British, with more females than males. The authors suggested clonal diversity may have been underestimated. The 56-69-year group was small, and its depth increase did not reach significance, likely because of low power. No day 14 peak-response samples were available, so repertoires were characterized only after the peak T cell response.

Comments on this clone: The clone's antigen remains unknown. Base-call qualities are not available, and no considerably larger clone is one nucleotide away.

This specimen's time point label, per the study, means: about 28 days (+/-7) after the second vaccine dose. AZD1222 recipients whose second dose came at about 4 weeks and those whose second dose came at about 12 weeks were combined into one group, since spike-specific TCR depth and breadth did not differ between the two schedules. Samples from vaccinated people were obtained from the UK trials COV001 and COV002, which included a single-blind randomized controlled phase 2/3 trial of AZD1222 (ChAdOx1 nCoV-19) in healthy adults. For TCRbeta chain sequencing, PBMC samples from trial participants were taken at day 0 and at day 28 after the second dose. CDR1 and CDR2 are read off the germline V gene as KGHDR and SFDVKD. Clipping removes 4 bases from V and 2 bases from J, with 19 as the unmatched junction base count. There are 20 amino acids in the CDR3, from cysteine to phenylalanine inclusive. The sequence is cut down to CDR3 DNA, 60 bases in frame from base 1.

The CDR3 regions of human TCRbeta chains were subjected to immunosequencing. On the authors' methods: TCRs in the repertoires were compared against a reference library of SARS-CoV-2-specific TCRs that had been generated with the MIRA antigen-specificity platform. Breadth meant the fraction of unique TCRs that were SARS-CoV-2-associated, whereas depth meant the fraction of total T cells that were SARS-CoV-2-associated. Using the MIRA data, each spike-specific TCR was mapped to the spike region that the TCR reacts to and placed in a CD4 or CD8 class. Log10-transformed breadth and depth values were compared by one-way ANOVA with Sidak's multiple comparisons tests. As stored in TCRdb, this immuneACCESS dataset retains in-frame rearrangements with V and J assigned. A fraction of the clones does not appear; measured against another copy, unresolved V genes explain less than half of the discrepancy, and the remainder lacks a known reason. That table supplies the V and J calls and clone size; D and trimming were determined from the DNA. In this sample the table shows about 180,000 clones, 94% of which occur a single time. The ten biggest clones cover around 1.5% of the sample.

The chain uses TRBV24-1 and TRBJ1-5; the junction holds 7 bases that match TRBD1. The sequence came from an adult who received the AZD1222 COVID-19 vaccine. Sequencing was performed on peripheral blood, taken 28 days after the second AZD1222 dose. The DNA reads TGTGCCACCAGTGACTCGACAGGGTATGGGGGGGGATTAGGCAATCAGCCCCAGCATTTT. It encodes CATSDSTGYGGGLGNQPQHF.